This is a list of T cell receptor beta chains from one sample in a study of beta chain features in type 1 diabetes. The table came from immunoSEQ multiplex PCR; TCRdb's copy has only in-frame clones and leaves some out. This sample has around 280,000 clones; about 8% occur once, and the top ten carry 1%. The specimen sequenced was central memory CD4+ T cells from blood. These receptors originate from a woman aged 18 to 35 in good health. CDR3s include the opening cysteine and the closing phenylalanine or tryptophan. Fields, in order: CDR3 DNA, CDR3 protein, D gene, J gene, clone size, V gene. D genes are given only for firm matches. Rows give clone size only sometimes, using once, few, many, or a class for an expanded clone.

CDR3nt: TGCGCCAGCAGCCAAGATAGACAGGGGGCGACGAGAGAGACCCAGTACTTC
CDR3aa: CASSQDRQGATRETQYF
d_gene: TRBD1
j_gene: TRBJ2-5
abundance: many
v_gene: TRBV4-3

CDR3nt: TGCGCCAGCAGCCAAGGAGACAGGGCATACAATGAGCAGTTCTTC
CDR3aa: CASSQGDRAYNEQFF
d_gene: TRBD1
j_gene: TRBJ2-1
abundance: many
v_gene: TRBV4-3

CDR3nt: TGTGCCAGCAGCTTCGGCGGGGGGATTCAGTACCAAGAGACCCAGTACTTC
CDR3aa: CASSFGGGIQYQETQYF
d_gene: TRBD2
j_gene: TRBJ2-5
abundance: .
v_gene: TRBV7-2

CDR3nt: TGTGCCAGCAGCTTAGATCCCGGCTCTGGAAACACCATATATTTT
CDR3aa: CASSLDPGSGNTIYF
d_gene: .
j_gene: TRBJ1-3
abundance: .
v_gene: TRBV7-9

CDR3nt: TGTGCCAGCAGTTTATTCTTTAGGTTAGCGGGAGCGAGGGAGACCCAGTACTTC
CDR3aa: CASSLFFRLAGARETQYF
d_gene: TRBD2
j_gene: TRBJ2-5
abundance: .
v_gene: TRBV27

CDR3nt: TGTGCCAGCAGTCACTTGGGCAGGGTCCTCTATGGCTACACCTTC
CDR3aa: CASSHLGRVLYGYTF
d_gene: .
j_gene: TRBJ1-2
abundance: .
v_gene: TRBV9

CDR3nt: TGCGCCAGCAGCTTGCGGTCGGCGGGTGATGAGCAGTTCTTC
CDR3aa: CASSLRSAGDEQFF
d_gene: .
j_gene: TRBJ2-1
abundance: few
v_gene: TRBV5-1

CDR3nt: TGTGCCAGCAGTGCCGTCTCAGGGGGGTCAGATACGCAGTATTTT
CDR3aa: CASSAVSGGSDTQYF
d_gene: .
j_gene: TRBJ2-3
abundance: .
v_gene: TRBV28

CDR3nt: TGTGCCAGCAGCTTGGGAGAGATTCTCTACGAGCAGTACTTC
CDR3aa: CASSLGEILYEQYF
d_gene: .
j_gene: TRBJ2-7
abundance: many
v_gene: TRBV7-9

CDR3nt: TGTGCCAGCAGCTTTGGGGGGCCAGATACGCAGTATTTT
CDR3aa: CASSFGGPDTQYF
d_gene: .
j_gene: TRBJ2-3
abundance: .
v_gene: TRBV7-3

CDR3nt: TGTGCCAGCAGCTCAGCGGGCGCGTCCTCAGGACGGCAGTTCTTC
CDR3aa: CASSSAGASSGRQFF
d_gene: .
j_gene: TRBJ2-1
abundance: many
v_gene: TRBV7-9

CDR3nt: TGTGCCAGCAGCGTAGCCGTTAACAATTCACCCCTCCACTTT
CDR3aa: CASSVAVNNSPLHF
d_gene: .
j_gene: TRBJ1-6
abundance: .
v_gene: TRBV9

CDR3nt: TGTGCCAGCAGCTATTGGACAGGGGAGGATGGCTACACCTTC
CDR3aa: CASSYWTGEDGYTF
d_gene: TRBD1
j_gene: TRBJ1-2
abundance: .
v_gene: TRBV6-5

CDR3nt: TGTGCTAGCAGCTTAGTTTTCGGCGGGCGACAAGAGACCCAGTACTTC
CDR3aa: CASSLVFGGRQETQYF
d_gene: .
j_gene: TRBJ2-5
abundance: many
v_gene: TRBV7-7

CDR3nt: TGTGCCAGCAGCGGTAGACTAGCGGGAGTGGAGACCCAGTACTTC
CDR3aa: CASSGRLAGVETQYF
d_gene: TRBD2
j_gene: TRBJ2-5
abundance: many
v_gene: TRBV7-2

CDR3nt: TGTGCCAGCTCCGAAGACAGGTACGATGGCTACACCTTC
CDR3aa: CASSEDRYDGYTF
d_gene: .
j_gene: TRBJ1-2
abundance: .
v_gene: TRBV18

CDR3nt: TGCGCCAGCAGCCAAGATATGACTAGCCAGGGGAATTCACCCCTCCACTTT
CDR3aa: CASSQDMTSQGNSPLHF
d_gene: .
j_gene: TRBJ1-6
abundance: .
v_gene: TRBV4-3

CDR3nt: TGTGCCAGCAGCCCGGATTCGAGAGAGGCCCAGTACTTC
CDR3aa: CASSPDSREAQYF
d_gene: .
j_gene: TRBJ2-5
abundance: .
v_gene: TRBV7-9

CDR3nt: TGCGCCAGCAGCCCAGGACAGGGGGGCCTGAACACTGAAGCTTTCTTT
CDR3aa: CASSPGQGGLNTEAFF
d_gene: TRBD1
j_gene: TRBJ1-1
abundance: few
v_gene: TRBV4-1

CDR3nt: TGTGCCAGCAGTTTACCGCTAGCGGGTTCGAAAAAACAGCAGTTCTTC
CDR3aa: CASSLPLAGSKKQQFF
d_gene: TRBD2
j_gene: TRBJ2-1
abundance: many
v_gene: TRBV27

CDR3nt: TGTGCCAGCAGCTTATGGCCCAAAGCGAGCTCCTACGAGCAGTACTTC
CDR3aa: CASSLWPKASSYEQYF
d_gene: .
j_gene: TRBJ2-7
abundance: few
v_gene: TRBV5-4

CDR3nt: TGTGCCAGCTCACCGGGACAGGGAGACTACGAGCAGTACTTC
CDR3aa: CASSPGQGDYEQYF
d_gene: TRBD1
j_gene: TRBJ2-7
abundance: few
v_gene: TRBV18

CDR3nt: TGTGCCAGCAGTTTGGCGGGGGTCTCCGCGCAGTATTTT
CDR3aa: CASSLAGVSAQYF
d_gene: TRBD2
j_gene: TRBJ2-3
abundance: .
v_gene: TRBV27

CDR3nt: TGTGCCAGCAGTTTATCCCGTGATACAGGGCGGATTCCGTTCTTC
CDR3aa: CASSLSRDTGRIPFF
d_gene: .
j_gene: TRBJ2-1
abundance: .
v_gene: TRBV27

CDR3nt: TGTGCCAGCAGCTTAATGGGAGAAGGCAATCAGCCCCAGCATTTT
CDR3aa: CASSLMGEGNQPQHF
d_gene: .
j_gene: TRBJ1-5
abundance: few
v_gene: TRBV11-2

CDR3nt: TGTGCCAGCAGCTCGTGGGGTGGCAGGGGCACTGAAGCTTTCTTT
CDR3aa: CASSSWGGRGTEAFF
d_gene: .
j_gene: TRBJ1-1
abundance: few
v_gene: TRBV7-8

CDR3nt: TGTGCCAGCAGTTCCGGGGACAGGGCCTACGAGCAGTACTTC
CDR3aa: CASSSGDRAYEQYF
d_gene: TRBD1
j_gene: TRBJ2-7
abundance: .
v_gene: TRBV28

CDR3nt: TGTGCCAGCAGTCCCCCGACCCGGGGGTGGGATACGCAGTATTTT
CDR3aa: CASSPPTRGWDTQYF
d_gene: .
j_gene: TRBJ2-3
abundance: .
v_gene: TRBV27

CDR3nt: TGTGCCATCAGTGAAGGGGGTGGACCGCCAGAGACCCAGTACTTC
CDR3aa: CAISEGGGPPETQYF
d_gene: .
j_gene: TRBJ2-5
abundance: many
v_gene: TRBV10-3

CDR3nt: TGCGCCAGCAGCCCAGACCGCTCCAATGAGCAGTTCTTC
CDR3aa: CASSPDRSNEQFF
d_gene: .
j_gene: TRBJ2-1
abundance: few
v_gene: TRBV5-1

CDR3nt: TGTGCCAGCAGTTTAAGGGACAGCACAGATACGCAGTATTTT
CDR3aa: CASSLRDSTDTQYF
d_gene: .
j_gene: TRBJ2-3
abundance: .
v_gene: TRBV27

CDR3nt: TGTGCCAGCAGCCAGGGAGCTAGCGGGGGGGCAGATACGCAGTATTTT
CDR3aa: CASSQGASGGADTQYF
d_gene: TRBD2
j_gene: TRBJ2-3
abundance: .
v_gene: TRBV5-4

CDR3nt: TGTGCCAGCAGGGGGGCGGGTTCCCAACCCTACGAGCAGTACTTC
CDR3aa: CASRGAGSQPYEQYF
d_gene: .
j_gene: TRBJ2-7
abundance: .
v_gene: TRBV6-5

CDR3nt: TGCAGTGCTCCGGACCAAGAGACCCAGTACTTC
CDR3aa: CSAPDQETQYF
d_gene: .
j_gene: TRBJ2-5
abundance: few
v_gene: TRBV20-1

CDR3nt: TGTGCCAGCAGTTTATCGAGGGTCGGCAGGGGGACTGAAGCTTTCTTT
CDR3aa: CASSLSRVGRGTEAFF
d_gene: TRBD1
j_gene: TRBJ1-1
abundance: few
v_gene: TRBV27

CDR3nt: TGTGCCAGCTCACAGGGGAGCTCTGGAAACACCATATATTTT
CDR3aa: CASSQGSSGNTIYF
d_gene: .
j_gene: TRBJ1-3
abundance: few
v_gene: TRBV18

CDR3nt: TGTGCCAGCAGTGTTCTCCAGACTCGAAACACCATATATTTT
CDR3aa: CASSVLQTRNTIYF
d_gene: .
j_gene: TRBJ1-3
abundance: .
v_gene: TRBV9

CDR3nt: TGTGCCAGCAGCCCGGACTTTGGTTCCTTTTACACAGATACGCAGTATTTT
CDR3aa: CASSPDFGSFYTDTQYF
d_gene: .
j_gene: TRBJ2-3
abundance: few
v_gene: TRBV14

CDR3nt: TGTGCCAGCAGCCGCCGGACCCAGGGAAAAAACACCGGGGAGCTGTTTTTT
CDR3aa: CASSRRTQGKNTGELFF
d_gene: .
j_gene: TRBJ2-2
abundance: .
v_gene: TRBV14

CDR3nt: TGCGCCAGCAGCTTGGACAGGGGGACTGAAGCTTTCTTT
CDR3aa: CASSLDRGTEAFF
d_gene: TRBD1
j_gene: TRBJ1-1
abundance: few
v_gene: TRBV5-1

CDR3nt: TGTGCCAGCAGTTTAGGGCGGGGGCGCCATTCAGATACGCAGTATTTT
CDR3aa: CASSLGRGRHSDTQYF
d_gene: .
j_gene: TRBJ2-3
abundance: few
v_gene: TRBV27

CDR3nt: TGTGCCAGCAGCTTAGCCGCAAACATCAATGAGCAGTTCTTC
CDR3aa: CASSLAANINEQFF
d_gene: .
j_gene: TRBJ2-1
abundance: .
v_gene: TRBV7-2

CDR3nt: TGCGCCAGCAGGGTGGACACAGCCTCCTACGAGCAGTACTTC
CDR3aa: CASRVDTASYEQYF
d_gene: .
j_gene: TRBJ2-7
abundance: few
v_gene: TRBV5-1

CDR3nt: TGTGCCTGGAGCTCGACAGGGGGAAACACCATATATTTT
CDR3aa: CAWSSTGGNTIYF
d_gene: TRBD1
j_gene: TRBJ1-3
abundance: .
v_gene: TRBV30

CDR3nt: TGTGCCATCAGTGAAAGCGTTGATGGGCGGCAGCCCCAGCATTTT
CDR3aa: CAISESVDGRQPQHF
d_gene: .
j_gene: TRBJ1-5
abundance: few
v_gene: TRBV10-3

CDR3nt: TGTGCCAGCAGCCGGAAATGGGATTCACCCCTCCACTTT
CDR3aa: CASSRKWDSPLHF
d_gene: .
j_gene: TRBJ1-6
abundance: .
v_gene: TRBV11-2

CDR3nt: TGTGCCAGCACGGGAGCGGACCAAGAGACCCAGTACTTC
CDR3aa: CASTGADQETQYF
d_gene: .
j_gene: TRBJ2-5
abundance: few
v_gene: TRBV7-2

CDR3nt: TGTGCCAGCAGCGTAGGCGGACTAGGAATGGGAGATACGCAGTATTTT
CDR3aa: CASSVGGLGMGDTQYF
d_gene: TRBD2
j_gene: TRBJ2-3
abundance: few
v_gene: TRBV9

CDR3nt: TGTGCCAGTAGTATCTCCAGGGTCCAAGAGACCCAGTACTTC
CDR3aa: CASSISRVQETQYF
d_gene: .
j_gene: TRBJ2-5
abundance: few
v_gene: TRBV19

CDR3nt: TGTGCCAGCCAAGGGCTAGCGGGGGTTGAGCAGTTCTTC
CDR3aa: CASQGLAGVEQFF
d_gene: TRBD2
j_gene: TRBJ2-1
abundance: few
v_gene: TRBV2

CDR3nt: TGTGCCACCCGCAGGGGTGGTTTAGCTAACTATGGCTACACCTTC
CDR3aa: CATRRGGLANYGYTF
d_gene: .
j_gene: TRBJ1-2
abundance: .
v_gene: TRBV27

CDR3nt: TGTGCCAGCAGATTGACAGGCGGCACTGAAGCTTTCTTT
CDR3aa: CASRLTGGTEAFF
d_gene: .
j_gene: TRBJ1-1
abundance: few
v_gene: TRBV27

CDR3nt: TGTGCCAGCAGCCAAGTGAGCGCTAGCGGGGGGGCCTGGGGTACAGAGACCCAGTACTTC
CDR3aa: CASSQVSASGGAWGTETQYF
d_gene: TRBD2
j_gene: TRBJ2-5
abundance: .
v_gene: TRBV4-2